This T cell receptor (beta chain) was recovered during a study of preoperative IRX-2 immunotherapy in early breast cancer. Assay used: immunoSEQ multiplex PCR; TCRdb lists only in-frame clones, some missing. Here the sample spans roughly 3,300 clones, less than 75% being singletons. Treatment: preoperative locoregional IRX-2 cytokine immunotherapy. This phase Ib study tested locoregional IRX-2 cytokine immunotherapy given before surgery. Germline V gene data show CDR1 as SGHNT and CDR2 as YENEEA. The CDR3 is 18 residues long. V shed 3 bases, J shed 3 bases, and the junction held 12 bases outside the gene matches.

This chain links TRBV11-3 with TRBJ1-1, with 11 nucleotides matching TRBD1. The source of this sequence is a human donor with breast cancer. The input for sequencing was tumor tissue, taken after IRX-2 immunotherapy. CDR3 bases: TGTGCCAGCAGCTTGTTAACGGGACAGGGGGGTGATGACACTGAAGCTTTCTTT. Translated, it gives CASSLLTGQGGDDTEAFF.